These 29 T cell receptor beta chains were all obtained from the same sample, sequenced in a study of regulatory T cells in long-lasting Graves disease. Arm-PCR of CDR3 regions and iRepertoire HTBI primers were the basis on which TCR beta libraries were built. From the multiplex PCR reads, TCRdb called clonotypes with MiXCR, one entry per CDR3 protein. In the table there are about 450,000 distinct CDR3 sequences, about a quarter of which are singletons. As for time point: persistent/refractory GD, antithyroid drugs over 5 years with positive TRAb. Making the TCR library involved RNA that had been extracted from PBMCs. The specimen comprised peripheral blood mononuclear cells (PBMCs), sampled when the disease was refractory, from a patient treated with antithyroid drugs. The origin of the receptors is a female donor with Graves disease.

This clonotype has only one observation. A much larger clone sits a single nucleotide away, making a read error possible. V usage is TRBV7-2 and J usage is TRBJ2-7, with 11 bases aligning to TRBD2. Germline loops: CDR1 SGHTA, CDR2 FQGNSA. The CDR3 is made up of 18 amino acids. The CDR3 reads CAGSLGLAGGKRSYEQYF. The CDR3 DNA follows: TGTGCCGGCAGCTTGGGGCTAGCGGGAGGCAAGAGATCCTACGAGCAGTACTTC.

This clonotype showed up just a few times. The rearrangement links TRBV14 to TRBJ1-1; 10 bases agree with TRBD1. V shed 6 bases, J shed 6 bases, and the junction held 16 bases outside the gene matches. From germline, CDR1 is SGHDN and CDR2 FVKESK. The CDR3 totals 17 residues. The CDR3: CASRGTGDFILLSEAFF. The CDR3 DNA reads as TGTGCCAGCAGAGGGACAGGGGACTTCATCCTCCTCTCTGAAGCTTTCTTT.

V and J are TRBV5-1 and TRBJ1-1; D unresolved. CDR1 is SGHRS and CDR2 is YFSETQ in the germline V gene. The CDR3 sequence is 14 residues long. Trimming took 3 bases from V and 1 from J, leaving 10 bases between them. The CDR3 DNA reads as TGCGCCAGCAGCTCCCAAGAGGGGAACACTGAAGCTTTCTTT. Protein product: CASSSQEGNTEAFF.

Notes on this clonotype: Given a much more abundant clone one base away, this may be a read error. The V call is TRBV7-2, the J call TRBJ1-1; no firm D call. The V gene's germline CDR1 is SGHTA and CDR2 FQGNSA. V lost 5 bases and J lost 5, with 18 bases in between. The CDR3 runs 15 residues. CDR3 in DNA: TGTGCCAGCAGCGCCTCCGGTTCCAGTGGGACTGAAGCTTTCTTT. It encodes CASSASGSSGTEAFF.

The V gene is TRBV20-1, the J gene TRBJ2-7; D is possibly TRBD1 (5 bases). The CDR3 extends over 13 amino acids. Germline assignment: CDR1 DFQATT and CDR2 SNEGSKA (reference sequence). V gave up 0 bases and J gave up 3 bases, with 9 bases separating them. The CDR3 is CSARDPRGYEQYF. CDR3 bases: TGCAGTGCTAGAGATCCTAGGGGCTACGAGCAGTACTTC.

In this sample, this clonotype turned up a few times. This sequence joins TRBV2 and TRBJ2-1; D perhaps matches TRBD2 (6 bases). This CDR3 has 15 residues. Germline V gene sequence: CDR1 SNHLY, CDR2 FYNNEI. The V gene lost 2 bases and the J gene lost 4 bases, with 12 bases spanning the gap. CDR3 protein: CASSEFGSRYNEQFF. For the CDR3, the DNA is TGTGCCAGCAGTGAATTCGGGAGTAGGTACAATGAGCAGTTCTTC.

The chain couples TRBV7-3 to TRBJ1-2; D might be TRBD1 (6 bases). This CDR3 has 16 residues. Trimming cost V 1 base and J 1 base, with 13 bases left between them. Per the germline V gene, CDR1 is SGHTA and CDR2 is FQGTGA. In nucleotides, the CDR3 is TGTGCCAGCAGCTTAAGGGCGGACAGAATTAACTATGGCTACACCTTC. The encoded protein is CASSLRADRINYGYTF. The full variable domain, its missing parts supplied by reference TRBV7-3 and TRBJ1-2, is GAGVSQTPSNKVTEKGKYVELRCDPISGHTALYWYRQSLGQGPEFLIYFQGTGAADDSGLPNDRFFAVRPEGSVSTLKIQRTERGDSAVYLCASSLRADRINYGYTFGSGTRLTVV.

The rearrangement links TRBV27 to TRBJ2-7; D might be TRBD2 (5 bases). CDR1 is MNHEY, CDR2 SMNVEV, per germline (reference sequence). Trimming left V 5 bases short and J 0 bases short, with 17 bases between. This CDR3 comprises 16 residues. CDR3 DNA: TGTGCCAGCAGTCCGAGACCGTATACTAGCTCCTACGAGCAGTACTTC. The encoded protein is CASSPRPYTSSYEQYF.

With regard to this clonotype: A junction end diverges from the germline sequence, so it may reflect a read error. V usage is TRBV9 and J usage is TRBJ2-5; D gene uncertain. Per germline, CDR1 SGDLS and CDR2 YYNGEE. The CDR3 has 15 residues. The CDR3 protein is CACSVDIGQQETQYF. CDR3 DNA sequence: TGTGCCTGCAGCGTAGATATCGGGCAGCAAGAGACCCAGTACTTC.

In its sample, this clonotype was seen a few times. The gene calls are TRBV29-1 and TRBJ1-6; 9 bases are a match to TRBD1. Germline trimming cut 8 bases from V and 3 bases from J; bases unmatched to any gene: 5. Germline CDR1 reads SQVTM; CDR2 reads ANQGSEA. The CDR3 extends over 14 amino acids. CDR3 in DNA: TGCAGCATACCGGGACAGGGCTATAATTCACCCCTCCACTTT. Translating gives CSIPGQGYNSPLHF.

This clonotype has just a few counts. The chain joins TRBV10-3 to TRBJ2-5; no firm D call. V lost 6 bases to trimming and J lost 1 base, with 6 bases between them. The CDR3 has 12 residues. The germline CDR1 and CDR2 sequences are ENHRY and SYGVKD. The CDR3 reads CAISLSQETQYF. CDR3 coding DNA: TGTGCCATCAGCCTCTCCCAAGAGACCCAGTACTTC.

The sample holds a few counts of this clonotype. The chain couples TRBV19 to TRBJ2-7; 7 bases are shared with TRBD2. CDR3 length: 14 residues. Trimming cost V 5 bases and J 4 bases; bases outside gene matches: 8. Germline V lookup: CDR1 LNHDA, CDR2 SQIVND (reference sequence). The CDR3 is CASSPAGTTYEQYF. The CDR3 region has the DNA TGTGCCAGTAGTCCAGCGGGAACTACATACGAGCAGTACTTC.

There are many counts of this clonotype. This chain uses TRBV5-1 with TRBJ1-2; possibly TRBD1 for D (6 bases). V lost 5 bases and J 2 bases, leaving 16 bases between the germline ends. Germline lookup yields CDR1 SGHRS and CDR2 YFSETQ. This CDR3 contains 15 residues. The CDR3 region is CASRSNRVLNYGYTF. Written as DNA, the CDR3 is TGCGCCAGCAGGTCCAACAGGGTGTTAAACTATGGCTACACCTTC.

The gene calls are TRBV19 and TRBJ2-7, with TRBD1 matching 8 bases. CDR3 length: 13 residues. V shed 5 bases and J 9 bases; nucleotides not matched to a gene: 9. Germline loops: CDR1 LNHDA, CDR2 SQIVND (reference sequence). DNA for the CDR3: TGTGCCAGTAGTTCGTTACAGGGGGAGGTGCAGTACTTC. Encoded protein: CASSSLQGEVQYF. Variable domain in full (rest from reference TRBV19 and TRBJ2-7): DGGITQSPKYLFRKEGQNVTLSCEQNLNHDAMYWYRQDPGQGLRLIYYSQIVNDFQKGDIAEGYSVSREKKESFPLTVTSAQKNPTAFYLCASSSLQGEVQYFGPGTRLTVT.

There are many counts of this clonotype. V gene TRBV28 combines with J gene TRBJ1-1, with 7 bases aligning to TRBD1. Germline trimming cut 0 bases from V and 3 bases from J; bases unmatched to any gene: 7. The CDR3 has 16 amino acids. Germline V gene lookup returns CDR1 MDHEN and CDR2 SYDVKM. CDR3 coding DNA: TGTGCCAGCAGTTTATGGACAGGGACTAACTACACTGAAGCTTTCTTT. Translation: CASSLWTGTNYTEAFF.

This clonotype was seen a few times. This sequence joins TRBV20-1 and TRBJ1-6, with TRBD1 matching 10 bases. This CDR3 has 15 residues. With 0 bases clipped from V and 7 bases from J, the junction kept 3 bases outside the gene matches. Per the germline V gene, CDR1 is DFQATT and CDR2 is SNEGSKA (reference sequence). Here the CDR3 reads CSARDTGQGNSPLHF. The CDR3 DNA is TGCAGTGCTAGAGATACGGGACAGGGGAATTCACCCCTCCACTTT.

This clonotype has a count of ten or more. The genes are TRBV5-1 and TRBJ2-2; 15 nucleotides line up with TRBD2. Germline values: CDR1 SGHRS, CDR2 YFSETQ. The CDR3 extends over 16 amino acids. After removal of 3 bases from V and 7 bases from J, the junction contained 4 bases not matched to a gene. The CDR3 loop reads CASSSGTSGRHGELFF. The CDR3 DNA sequence: TGCGCCAGCAGCTCCGGGACTAGCGGGAGGCACGGGGAGCTGTTTTTT.

This clonotype was counted ten times or more. The chain joins TRBV11-2 to TRBJ1-3; the D is unclear. CDR1 is SGHAT, CDR2 FQNNGV, per germline. The V end was cut by 5 bases, the J end by 10 bases, with 21 bases between. The CDR3 has 15 residues. CDR3 coding DNA: TGTGCCAGCAGCCCTCCCGCGGGGAAACGAGGGACCATATATTTT. The encoded protein is CASSPPAGKRGTIYF.

This clonotype was observed a handful of times. The chain is built from TRBV19 and TRBJ1-5; D is undetermined. There are 19 residues in the CDR3. Germline CDR1 reads LNHDA; CDR2 reads SQIVND (reference sequence). Trimming cost V 1 base and J 0 bases, with 19 bases left between them. The CDR3 nucleotides read TGTGCCAGTAGTATAGGTCGAGTTCGGGCCAGGAGTAGCAATCAGCCCCAGCATTTT. It codes for CASSIGRVRARSSNQPQHF.

This clonotype has at least ten counts. The V gene is TRBV20-1, the J gene TRBJ1-2; 9 nucleotides line up with TRBD1. The CDR3 runs to 13 residues. J gave up 4 bases and V 3 bases, and 3 bases lay outside the gene matches. CDR1 and CDR2 (germline): DFQATT, SNEGSKA (reference sequence). The CDR3, as DNA: TGCAGTGCTAGGGGACAGGGAGCCTATGGCTACACCTTC. This encodes CSARGQGAYGYTF.

This clonotype showed up many times. This chain joins TRBV28 and TRBJ1-2; 10 bases align to TRBD1. In germline, CDR1 is MDHEN, CDR2 SYDVKM. The CDR3 is made up of 14 amino acids. With V trimmed by 5 bases and J by 0 bases, 0 bases remained unmatched. As DNA, the CDR3 is TGTGCCAGCAGTGGGACAGGGGCTAACTATGGCTACACCTTC. Translated: CASSGTGANYGYTF.

Notes on this clonotype: A read error may produce the germline difference seen at one junction end. The chain joins TRBV3-1 to TRBJ2-6; maybe TRBD1 (5 bases). The germline V gene encodes CDR1 LGHDT and CDR2 YNNKEL (reference sequence). This CDR3 has 16 amino acids. Written as DNA, the CDR3 is TGTGCCAGCAACCAAGGGGCGATCTCTGGGGCCAACGTCCTGACTTTC. It encodes CASNQGAISGANVLTF.

Notes on this clonotype: This is likely an artifact of a read error, given a far larger clone one base away. This chain links TRBV6-1 with TRBJ2-7, with D possibly matching TRBD1 (6 bases). V was cut by 1 base and J by 5 bases, with 12 bases left in between. The germline CDR1 and CDR2 sequences are MNHNS and SASEGT. There are 14 residues in the CDR3. The CDR3 protein is CASSEGTASHEQYF. The CDR3 nucleotides are TGTGCCAGCAGTGAAGGGACAGCTTCCCACGAGCAGTACTTC.

V usage is TRBV24-1 and J usage is TRBJ2-3; 13 bases fit TRBD2. The V gene's germline CDR1 is KGHDR and CDR2 SFDVKD. The V segment lost 9 bases and the J segment 5 bases; nucleotides outside the gene matches: 13. CDR3 length equals 17 residues. CDR3 sequence: CATGNLGLAGDEDTQYF. The DNA of the CDR3 is TGTGCCACCGGGAATCTTGGACTAGCGGGAGATGAAGATACGCAGTATTTT.

This clonotype was seen only a few times. This sequence joins TRBV5-6 and TRBJ1-5, with a possible D match to TRBD1 (5 bases). Germline CDR1 and CDR2: SGHDT and YYEEEE. Deletions cut 4 bases from V and 3 bases from J, with 17 bases between. There are 16 residues in the CDR3. The DNA of the CDR3 is TGTGCCAGCAGCGCCGCAGGAGGGGCGGACAATCAGCCCCAGCATTTT. It is translated as CASSAAGGADNQPQHF.

This clonotype has a count of ten or more. V and J are TRBV10-2 and TRBJ2-7; D gene ambiguous. Germline-derived CDR1 and CDR2 are WSHSY and SAAADI. Trimming removed 2 bases from V and 6 bases from J, with 8 bases in between. The CDR3 is 12 amino acids. DNA for the CDR3: TGCGCCAGCAGTGAGAATCCGGGCGAGCAGTACTTC. It encodes CASSENPGEQYF.

This clonotype was seen a single time. The V call is TRBV5-1, the J call TRBJ2-6; TRBD1 matches 7 bases. The ends lost 4 bases at V and 0 bases at J; junction bases unmatched: 13. This CDR3 region has 19 residues. Germline V gene sequence: CDR1 SGHRS, CDR2 YFSETQ. The CDR3 nucleotides are TGCGCCAGCAGCATCGGTACAGGGGCTCGCCACTCTGGGGCCAACGTCCTGACTTTC. Its protein product is CASSIGTGARHSGANVLTF.

The V gene is TRBV9, the J gene TRBJ2-7; the D call may be TRBD1 or TRBD2 (5 bases each). This CDR3 has 15 residues. V gave up 4 bases and J gave up 6 bases, with 20 bases separating them. Germline V gene sequence: CDR1 SGDLS, CDR2 YYNGEE. The CDR3 spells CASSYSGAHPGEQYF. Written as DNA, the CDR3 is TGTGCCAGCAGCTATTCCGGGGCCCATCCTGGCGAGCAGTACTTC. The whole variable domain, remainder taken from reference TRBV9 and TRBJ2-7, is DSGVTQTPKHLITATGQRVTLRCSPRSGDLSVYWYQQSLDQGLQFLIQYYNGEERAKGNILERFSAQQFPDLHSELNLSSLELGDSALYFCASSYSGAHPGEQYFGPGTRLTVT.

This clonotype was found a few times. The chain is built from TRBV9 and TRBJ2-7; 16 bases agree with TRBD2. The CDR3 is made up of 17 amino acids. Trimming at V came to 2 bases and at J to 6 bases, leaving 8 bases not matched to a gene. In germline, CDR1 is SGDLS, CDR2 YYNGEE. The CDR3 spells CASSVQPGTSGRGEQYF. In DNA, the CDR3 is TGTGCCAGCAGCGTCCAACCCGGGACTAGCGGGAGGGGCGAGCAGTACTTC. Together with reference TRBV9 and TRBJ2-7, the CDR3 gives the full variable domain: DSGVTQTPKHLITATGQRVTLRCSPRSGDLSVYWYQQSLDQGLQFLIQYYNGEERAKGNILERFSAQQFPDLHSELNLSSLELGDSALYFCASSVQPGTSGRGEQYFGPGTRLTVT.